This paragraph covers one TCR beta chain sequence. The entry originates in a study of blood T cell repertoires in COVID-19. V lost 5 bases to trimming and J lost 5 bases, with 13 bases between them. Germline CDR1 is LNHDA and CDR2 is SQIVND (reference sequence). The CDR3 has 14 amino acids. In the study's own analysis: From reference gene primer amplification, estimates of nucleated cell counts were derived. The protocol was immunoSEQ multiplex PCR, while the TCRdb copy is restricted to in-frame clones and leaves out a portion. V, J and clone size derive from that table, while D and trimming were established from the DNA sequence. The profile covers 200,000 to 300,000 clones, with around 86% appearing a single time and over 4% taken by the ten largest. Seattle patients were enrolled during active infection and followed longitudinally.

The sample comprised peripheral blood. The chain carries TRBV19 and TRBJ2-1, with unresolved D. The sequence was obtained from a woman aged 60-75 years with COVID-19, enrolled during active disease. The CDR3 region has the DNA TGTGCCAGTAGTCCCTTACAGATGGACAATGAGCAGTTCTTC. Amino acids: CASSPLQMDNEQFF.